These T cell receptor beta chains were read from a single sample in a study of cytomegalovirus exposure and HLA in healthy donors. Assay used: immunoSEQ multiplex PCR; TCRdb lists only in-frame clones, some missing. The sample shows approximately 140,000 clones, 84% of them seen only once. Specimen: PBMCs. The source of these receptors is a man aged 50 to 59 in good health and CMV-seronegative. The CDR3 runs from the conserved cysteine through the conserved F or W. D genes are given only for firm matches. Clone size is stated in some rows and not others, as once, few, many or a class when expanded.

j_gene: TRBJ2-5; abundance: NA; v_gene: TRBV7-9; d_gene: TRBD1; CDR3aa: CASSLVGTGSPGETQYF; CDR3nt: TGTGCCAGCAGCTTAGTGGGGACAGGGTCCCCGGGGGAGACCCAGTACTTC
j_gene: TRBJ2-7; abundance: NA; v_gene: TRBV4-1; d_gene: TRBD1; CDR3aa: CASSHPTGGTYEQYF; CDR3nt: TGCGCCAGCAGCCACCCGACAGGGGGGACGTACGAGCAGTACTTC
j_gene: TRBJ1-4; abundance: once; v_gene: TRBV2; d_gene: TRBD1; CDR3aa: CASSQDRGGEKLFF; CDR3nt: TGTGCCAGCAGTCAGGACAGGGGAGGAGAAAAACTGTTTTTT
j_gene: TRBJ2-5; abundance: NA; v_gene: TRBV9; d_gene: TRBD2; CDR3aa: CASSARPGTSGVETQYF; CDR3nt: TGTGCCAGCAGCGCTCGCCCCGGGACTAGCGGGGTCGAGACCCAGTACTTC
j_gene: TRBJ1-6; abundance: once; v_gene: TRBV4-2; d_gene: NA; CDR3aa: CASSQTDSYNSPLHF; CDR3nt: TGTGCCAGCAGCCAAACGGACAGTTATAATTCACCCCTCCACTTT
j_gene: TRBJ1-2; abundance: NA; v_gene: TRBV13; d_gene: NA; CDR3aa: CASSPPGYGYTF; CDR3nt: TGTGCCAGCAGCCCCCCGGGCTATGGCTACACCTTC
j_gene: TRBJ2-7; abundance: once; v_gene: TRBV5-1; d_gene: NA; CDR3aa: CASSLGLGLSYEQYF; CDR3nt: TGCGCCAGCAGCTTAGGTCTGGGGCTTTCCTACGAGCAGTACTTC
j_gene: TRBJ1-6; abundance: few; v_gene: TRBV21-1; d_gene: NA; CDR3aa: CASSSMGGGSYNSPLHF; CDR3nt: TGTGCCAGCAGCTCAATGGGAGGGGGCTCCTATAATTCACCCCTCCACTTT
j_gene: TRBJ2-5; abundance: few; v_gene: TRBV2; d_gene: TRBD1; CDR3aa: CASTGTGEETQYF; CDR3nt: TGTGCCAGCACCGGGACAGGGGAAGAGACCCAGTACTTC
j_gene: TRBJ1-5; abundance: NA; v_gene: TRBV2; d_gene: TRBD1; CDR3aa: CASRGGQVGNQPQHF; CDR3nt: TGTGCCAGCAGGGGAGGACAGGTGGGAAATCAGCCCCAGCATTTT
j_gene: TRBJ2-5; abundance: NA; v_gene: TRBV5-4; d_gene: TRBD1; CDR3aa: CASSGAQGERETQYF; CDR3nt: TGTGCCAGCAGCGGAGCACAGGGGGAGCGGGAGACCCAGTACTTC
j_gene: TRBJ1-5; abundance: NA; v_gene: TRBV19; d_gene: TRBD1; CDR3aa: CASSTGVASNQPQHF; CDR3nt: TGTGCCAGTAGCACAGGGGTGGCGAGCAATCAGCCCCAGCATTTT
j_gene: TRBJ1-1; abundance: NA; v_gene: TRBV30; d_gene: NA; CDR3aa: CAWPGGWAWMNTEAFF; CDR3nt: TGTGCCTGGCCTGGGGGCTGGGCATGGATGAACACTGAAGCTTTCTTT
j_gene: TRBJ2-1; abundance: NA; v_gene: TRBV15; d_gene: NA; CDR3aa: CATSRAGGGYPEREQFF; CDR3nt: TGTGCCACCAGCAGAGCGGGGGGCGGTTACCCCGAACGTGAGCAGTTCTTC
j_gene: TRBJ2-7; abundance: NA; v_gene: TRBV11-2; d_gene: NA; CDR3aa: CASSPRWAYEQYF; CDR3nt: TGTGCCAGCAGCCCTCGTTGGGCGTACGAGCAGTACTTC
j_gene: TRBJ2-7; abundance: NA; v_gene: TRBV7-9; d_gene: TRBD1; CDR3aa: CASSQGQYEQYF; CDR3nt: TGTGCCAGCAGCCAGGGACAGTACGAGCAGTACTTC
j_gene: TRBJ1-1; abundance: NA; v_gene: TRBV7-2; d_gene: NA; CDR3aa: CASSKQGQSAEAFF; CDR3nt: TGTGCCAGCAGCAAACAGGGACAAAGCGCTGAAGCTTTCTTT
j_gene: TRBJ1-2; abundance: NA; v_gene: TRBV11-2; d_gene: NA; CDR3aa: CASSFGGGAATSNYGYTF; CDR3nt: TGTGCCAGCAGCTTCGGGGGTGGGGCAGCCACCTCAAACTATGGCTACACCTTC
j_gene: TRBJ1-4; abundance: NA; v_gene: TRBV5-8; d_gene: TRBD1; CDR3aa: CASRFQGAANEKLFF; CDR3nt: TGTGCCAGCAGATTCCAGGGGGCGGCTAATGAAAAACTGTTTTTT
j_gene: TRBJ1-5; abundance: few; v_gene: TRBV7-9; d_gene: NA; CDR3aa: CASSQNSNQPQHF; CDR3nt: TGTGCCAGCAGCCAGAATAGCAATCAGCCCCAGCATTTT
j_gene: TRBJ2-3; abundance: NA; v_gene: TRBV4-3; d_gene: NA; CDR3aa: CASSPTGPDTQYF; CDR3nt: TGCGCCAGCAGCCCAACAGGGCCAGATACGCAGTATTTT
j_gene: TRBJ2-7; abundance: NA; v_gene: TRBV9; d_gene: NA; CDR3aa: CASSVASYSYEQYF; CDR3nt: TGTGCCAGCAGCGTAGCTTCCTACTCCTACGAGCAGTACTTC
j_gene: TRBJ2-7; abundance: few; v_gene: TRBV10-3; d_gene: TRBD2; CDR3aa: CATIPGGTPYEQYF; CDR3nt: TGTGCCACCATCCCCGGGGGGACTCCCTACGAGCAGTACTTC
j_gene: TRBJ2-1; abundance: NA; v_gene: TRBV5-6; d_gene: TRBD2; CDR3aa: CASSLGGGYYNEQFF; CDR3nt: TGTGCCAGCAGCTTGGGCGGGGGGTACTACAATGAGCAGTTCTTC
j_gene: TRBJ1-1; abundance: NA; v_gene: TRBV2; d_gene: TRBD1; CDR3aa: CASSTDRASEAFF; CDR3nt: TGTGCCAGCAGCACGGACAGGGCATCTGAAGCTTTCTTT
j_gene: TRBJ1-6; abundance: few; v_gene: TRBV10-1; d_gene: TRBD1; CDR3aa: CASSGYRDSYNSPLHF; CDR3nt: TGCGCCAGCAGTGGGTATCGGGACAGCTATAATTCACCCCTCCACTTT
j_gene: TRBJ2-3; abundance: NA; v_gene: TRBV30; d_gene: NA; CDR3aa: CALDFTDTQYF; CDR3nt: TGTGCCTTGGACTTCACAGATACGCAGTATTTT
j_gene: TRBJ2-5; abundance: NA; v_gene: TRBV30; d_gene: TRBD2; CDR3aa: CAWSVPAGRQTQYF; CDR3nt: TGTGCCTGGAGTGTACCAGCGGGGAGGCAGACCCAGTACTTC
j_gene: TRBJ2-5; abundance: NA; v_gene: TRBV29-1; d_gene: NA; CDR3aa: CSVEDLRAGPRAQYF; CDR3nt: TGCAGCGTTGAAGATCTTCGGGCGGGGCCTCGGGCCCAGTACTTC
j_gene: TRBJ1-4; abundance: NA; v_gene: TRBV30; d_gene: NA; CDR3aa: CAWSAFRGTGTNEKLFF; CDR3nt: TGTGCCTGGAGTGCGTTCAGGGGTACGGGGACTAATGAAAAACTGTTTTTT
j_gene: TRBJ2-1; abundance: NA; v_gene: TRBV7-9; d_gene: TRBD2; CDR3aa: CASSFLAGGPVGEQFF; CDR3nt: TGTGCCAGCAGCTTTCTAGCGGGGGGGCCTGTGGGTGAGCAGTTCTTC
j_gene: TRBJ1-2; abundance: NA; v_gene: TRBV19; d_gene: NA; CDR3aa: CASSIGKNYGYTF; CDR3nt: TGTGCCAGTAGTATCGGGAAGAACTATGGCTACACCTTC
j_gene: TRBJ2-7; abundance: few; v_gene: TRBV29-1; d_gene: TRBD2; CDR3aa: CSVRERGGSYEQYF; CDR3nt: TGCAGCGTTCGAGAGCGGGGGGGATCCTACGAGCAGTACTTC
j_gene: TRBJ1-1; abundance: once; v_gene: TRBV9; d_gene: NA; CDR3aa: CASSAGAGGIMNTEAFF; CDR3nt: TGTGCCAGCAGCGCAGGAGCCGGGGGAATTATGAACACTGAAGCTTTCTTT
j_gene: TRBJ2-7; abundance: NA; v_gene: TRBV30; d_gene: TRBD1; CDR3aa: CASSGTDSSYEQYF; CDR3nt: TGTGCCTCGTCCGGGACAGATAGCTCCTACGAGCAGTACTTC
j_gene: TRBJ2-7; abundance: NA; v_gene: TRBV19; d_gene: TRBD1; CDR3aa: CASSLYGDRVYEQYF; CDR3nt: TGTGCCAGTAGTTTATATGGGGACAGGGTCTACGAGCAGTACTTC
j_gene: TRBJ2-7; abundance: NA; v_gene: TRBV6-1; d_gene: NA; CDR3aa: CASSEGVTENSYEQYF; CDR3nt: TGTGCCAGCAGTGAAGGCGTTACTGAAAACTCCTACGAGCAGTACTTC
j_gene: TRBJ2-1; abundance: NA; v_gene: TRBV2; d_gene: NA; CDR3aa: CASSEAGPLAPEQFF; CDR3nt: TGTGCCAGCAGTGAAGCGGGCCCACTAGCCCCTGAGCAGTTCTTC
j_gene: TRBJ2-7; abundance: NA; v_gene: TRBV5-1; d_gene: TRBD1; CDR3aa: CASSDGTGSSYEQYF; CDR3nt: TGCGCCAGCAGCGACGGGACAGGGAGCTCCTACGAGCAGTACTTC
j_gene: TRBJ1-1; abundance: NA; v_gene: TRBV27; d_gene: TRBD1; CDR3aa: CASSLSTGWEAFF; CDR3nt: TGTGCCAGCAGTTTATCGACAGGGTGGGAGGCTTTCTTT
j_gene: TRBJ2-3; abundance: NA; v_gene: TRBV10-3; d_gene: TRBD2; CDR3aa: CAISESGAGGRDTQYF; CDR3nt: TGTGCCATCAGTGAGTCAGGAGCGGGGGGGCGAGATACGCAGTATTTT
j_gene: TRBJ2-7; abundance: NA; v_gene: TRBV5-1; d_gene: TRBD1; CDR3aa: CASSYRDSIDEQYF; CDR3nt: TGCGCCAGCAGCTACCGGGACAGTATTGACGAGCAGTACTTC
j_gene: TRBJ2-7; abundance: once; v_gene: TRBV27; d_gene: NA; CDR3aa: CASSFAHSNEQYF; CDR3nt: TGTGCCAGCAGTTTCGCCCACTCCAACGAGCAGTACTTC
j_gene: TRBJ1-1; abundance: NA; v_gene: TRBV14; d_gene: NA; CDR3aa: CASSYRVHTEAFF; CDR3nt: TGTGCCAGCAGCTACAGGGTGCACACTGAAGCTTTCTTT
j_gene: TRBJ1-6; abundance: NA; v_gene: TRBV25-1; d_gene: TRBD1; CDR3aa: CASSGQGTSPLHF; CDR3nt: TGTGCCAGCAGCGGACAGGGGACTTCACCCCTCCACTTT
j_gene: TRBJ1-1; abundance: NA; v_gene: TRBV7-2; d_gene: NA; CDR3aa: CASTATGRGTEAFF; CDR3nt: TGTGCCAGCACCGCGACAGGACGTGGGACTGAAGCTTTCTTT
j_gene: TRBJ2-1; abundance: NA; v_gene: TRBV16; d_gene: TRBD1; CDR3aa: CASSLDRGPYNEQFF; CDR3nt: TGTGCCAGCAGCCTTGACAGGGGGCCATACAATGAGCAGTTCTTC
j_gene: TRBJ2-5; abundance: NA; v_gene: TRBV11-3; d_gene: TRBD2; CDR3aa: CASSRGGQETQYF; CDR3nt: TGTGCCAGCAGCCGCGGGGGCCAAGAGACCCAGTACTTC
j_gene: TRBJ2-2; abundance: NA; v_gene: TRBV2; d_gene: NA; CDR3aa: CASLWGDLNTGELFF; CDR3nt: TGTGCCAGTTTGTGGGGGGACTTGAACACCGGGGAGCTGTTTTTT
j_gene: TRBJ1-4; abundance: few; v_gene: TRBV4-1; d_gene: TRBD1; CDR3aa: CASSQPTGGREKLFF; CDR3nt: TGCGCCAGCAGCCAACCGACAGGGGGCCGAGAAAAACTGTTTTTT
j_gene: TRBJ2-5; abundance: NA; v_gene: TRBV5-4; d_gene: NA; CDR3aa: CASSGADVETQYF; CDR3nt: TGTGCCAGCAGTGGGGCGGACGTGGAGACCCAGTACTTC
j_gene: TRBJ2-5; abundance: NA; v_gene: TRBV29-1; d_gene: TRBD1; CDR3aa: CSVPPGGPGGETQYF; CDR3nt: TGCAGCGTCCCCCCTGGCGGACCAGGGGGAGAGACCCAGTACTTC